A single T cell receptor (beta chain) is shown here with its context. The method was immunoSEQ multiplex PCR; TCRdb's version includes in-frame clones alone and lacks a portion of them. Of tens of thousands of clones listed, around 92% are singletons. The sample is drawn from a study of T cells after somatic rescue of genetic block. The sample consisted of peripheral blood mononuclear cells (PBMCs). The sequence was collected from a man aged 40-50 years.

CDR3 in amino acids: CAVPGTSGAVNTGELFF. CDR3 in DNA: TGTGCCGTTCCAGGGACTAGCGGGGCCGTGAACACCGGGGAGCTGTTTTTT. V is TRBV11-3 and J is TRBJ2-2; 13 bases match TRBD2. J lost 1 base, V lost 11 bases, and 10 bases had no gene match. The CDR3 totals 17 residues. CDR1 and CDR2 from the germline V gene are SGHNT and YENEEA.